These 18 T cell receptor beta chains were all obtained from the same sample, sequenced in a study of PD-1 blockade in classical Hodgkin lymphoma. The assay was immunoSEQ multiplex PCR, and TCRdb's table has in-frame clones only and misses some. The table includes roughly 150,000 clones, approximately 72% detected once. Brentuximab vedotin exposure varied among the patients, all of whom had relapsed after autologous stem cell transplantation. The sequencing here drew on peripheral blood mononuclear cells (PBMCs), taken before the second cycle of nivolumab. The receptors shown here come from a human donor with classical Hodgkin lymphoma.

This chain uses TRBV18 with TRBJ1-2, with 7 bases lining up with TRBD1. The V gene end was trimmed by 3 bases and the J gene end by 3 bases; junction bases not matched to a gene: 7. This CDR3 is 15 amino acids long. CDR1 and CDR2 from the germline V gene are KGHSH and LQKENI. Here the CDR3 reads CASSPGTAIDYGYTF. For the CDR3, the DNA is TGTGCCAGCTCACCCGGGACAGCTATCGACTATGGCTACACCTTC.

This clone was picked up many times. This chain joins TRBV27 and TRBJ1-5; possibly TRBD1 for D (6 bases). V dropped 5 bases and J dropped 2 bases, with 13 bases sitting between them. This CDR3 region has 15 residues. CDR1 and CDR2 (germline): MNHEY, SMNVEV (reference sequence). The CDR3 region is CASSKGGVGNQPQHF. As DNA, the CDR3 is TGTGCCAGCAGTAAAGGGGGGGTCGGCAATCAGCCCCAGCATTTT.

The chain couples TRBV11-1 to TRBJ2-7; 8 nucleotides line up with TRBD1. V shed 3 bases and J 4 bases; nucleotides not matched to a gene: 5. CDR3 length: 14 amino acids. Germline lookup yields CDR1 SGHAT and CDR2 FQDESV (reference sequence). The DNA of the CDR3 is TGTGCCAGCAGCTTCGCTCAGGGGGCTTACGAGCAGTACTTC. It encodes CASSFAQGAYEQYF.

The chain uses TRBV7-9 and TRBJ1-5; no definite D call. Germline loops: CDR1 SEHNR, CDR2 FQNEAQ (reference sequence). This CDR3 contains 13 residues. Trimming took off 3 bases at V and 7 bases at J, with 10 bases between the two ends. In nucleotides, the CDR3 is TGTGCCAGCAGCTTGCGGTCATGGCAGCCCCAGCATTTT. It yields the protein CASSLRSWQPQHF.

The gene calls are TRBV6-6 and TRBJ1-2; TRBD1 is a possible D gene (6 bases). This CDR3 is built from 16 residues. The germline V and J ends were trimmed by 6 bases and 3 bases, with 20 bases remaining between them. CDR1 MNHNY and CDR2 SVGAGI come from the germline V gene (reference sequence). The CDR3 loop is CASRGGRALDYYGYTF. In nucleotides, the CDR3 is TGTGCCAGCAGGGGGGGCAGGGCTCTCGATTACTATGGCTACACCTTC.

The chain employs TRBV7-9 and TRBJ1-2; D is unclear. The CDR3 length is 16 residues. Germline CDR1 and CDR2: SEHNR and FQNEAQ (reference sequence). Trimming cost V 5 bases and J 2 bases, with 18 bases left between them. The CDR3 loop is CASSPRTSSSNYGYTF. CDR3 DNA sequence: TGTGCCAGCAGCCCCCGGACCAGTTCCTCGAACTATGGCTACACCTTC.

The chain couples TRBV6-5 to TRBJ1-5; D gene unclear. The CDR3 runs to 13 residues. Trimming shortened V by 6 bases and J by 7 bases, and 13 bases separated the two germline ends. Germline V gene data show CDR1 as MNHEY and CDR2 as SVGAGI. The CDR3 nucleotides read TGTGCCAGCAGACTGGACGGGGAACAGCCCCAGCATTTT. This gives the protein CASRLDGEQPQHF.

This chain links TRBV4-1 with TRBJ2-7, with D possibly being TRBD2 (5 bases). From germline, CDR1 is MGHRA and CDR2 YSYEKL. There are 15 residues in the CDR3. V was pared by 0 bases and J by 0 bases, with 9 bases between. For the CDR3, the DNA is TGCGCCAGCAGCCAAGATTGGAGGTACTCCTACGAGCAGTACTTC. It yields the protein CASSQDWRYSYEQYF.

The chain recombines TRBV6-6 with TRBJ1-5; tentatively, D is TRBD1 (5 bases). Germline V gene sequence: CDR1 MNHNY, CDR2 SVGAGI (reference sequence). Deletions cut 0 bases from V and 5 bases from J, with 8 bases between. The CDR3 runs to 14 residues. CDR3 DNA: TGTGCCAGCAGTTACTCAAGGGGCTATCAGCCCCAGCATTTT. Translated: CASSYSRGYQPQHF.

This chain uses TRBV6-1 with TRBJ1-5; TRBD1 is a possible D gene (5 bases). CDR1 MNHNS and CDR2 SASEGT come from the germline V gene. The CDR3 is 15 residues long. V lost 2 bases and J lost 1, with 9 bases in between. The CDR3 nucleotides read TGTGCCAGCAGTGAAATCCGGGACAGCAATCAGCCCCAGCATTTT. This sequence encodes CASSEIRDSNQPQHF.

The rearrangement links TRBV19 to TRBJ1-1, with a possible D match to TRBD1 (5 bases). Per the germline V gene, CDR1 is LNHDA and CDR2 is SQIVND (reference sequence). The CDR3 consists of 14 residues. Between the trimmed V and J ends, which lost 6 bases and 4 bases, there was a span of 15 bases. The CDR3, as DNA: TGTGCCAGTAGCCCGTGGGGGGTTGGCACTGAAGCTTTCTTT. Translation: CASSPWGVGTEAFF.

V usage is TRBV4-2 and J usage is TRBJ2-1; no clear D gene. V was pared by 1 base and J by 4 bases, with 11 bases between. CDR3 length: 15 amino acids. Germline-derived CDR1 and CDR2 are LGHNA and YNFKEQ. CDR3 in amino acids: CASSQGPSPYNEQFF. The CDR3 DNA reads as TGTGCCAGCAGCCAAGGACCTTCCCCATACAATGAGCAGTTCTTC.

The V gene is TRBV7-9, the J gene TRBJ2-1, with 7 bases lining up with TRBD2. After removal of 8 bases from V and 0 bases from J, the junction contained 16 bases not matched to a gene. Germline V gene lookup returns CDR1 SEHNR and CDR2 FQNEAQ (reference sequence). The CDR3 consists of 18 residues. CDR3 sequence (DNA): TGTGCCAGCGCCCCGCGAGTAGCGGGCCGACTCTCCTACAATGAGCAGTTCTTC. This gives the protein CASAPRVAGRLSYNEQFF.

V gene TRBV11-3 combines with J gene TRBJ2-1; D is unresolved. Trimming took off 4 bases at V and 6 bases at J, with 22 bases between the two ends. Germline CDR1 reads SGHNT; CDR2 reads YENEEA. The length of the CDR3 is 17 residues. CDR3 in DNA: TGTGCCAGCAGCTCCAGCCTCGCAAGAGGCCCGACCAATGAGCAGTTCTTC. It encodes CASSSSLARGPTNEQFF.

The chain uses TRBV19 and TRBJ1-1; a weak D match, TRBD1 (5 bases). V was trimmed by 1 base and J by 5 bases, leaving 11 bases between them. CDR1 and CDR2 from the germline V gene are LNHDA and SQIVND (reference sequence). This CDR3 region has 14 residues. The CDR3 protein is CASSIGGRETEAFF. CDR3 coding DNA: TGTGCCAGTAGTATAGGGGGCCGTGAAACTGAAGCTTTCTTT. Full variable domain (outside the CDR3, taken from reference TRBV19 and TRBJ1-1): DGGITQSPKYLFRKEGQNVTLSCEQNLNHDAMYWYRQDPGQGLRLIYYSQIVNDFQKGDIAEGYSVSREKKESFPLTVTSAQKNPTAFYLCASSIGGRETEAFFGQGTRLTVV.

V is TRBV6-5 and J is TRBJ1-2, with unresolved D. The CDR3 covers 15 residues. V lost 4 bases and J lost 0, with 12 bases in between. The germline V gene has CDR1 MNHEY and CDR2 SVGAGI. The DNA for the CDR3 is TGTGCCAGCAGTTTCACCGAGACGGCTAACTATGGCTACACCTTC. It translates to CASSFTETANYGYTF.

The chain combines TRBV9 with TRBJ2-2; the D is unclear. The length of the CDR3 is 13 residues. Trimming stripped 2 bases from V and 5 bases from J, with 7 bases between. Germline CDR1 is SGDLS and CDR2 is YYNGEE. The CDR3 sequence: CASSVGSTGELFF. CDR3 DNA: TGTGCCAGCAGCGTTGGGTCAACCGGGGAGCTGTTTTTT.

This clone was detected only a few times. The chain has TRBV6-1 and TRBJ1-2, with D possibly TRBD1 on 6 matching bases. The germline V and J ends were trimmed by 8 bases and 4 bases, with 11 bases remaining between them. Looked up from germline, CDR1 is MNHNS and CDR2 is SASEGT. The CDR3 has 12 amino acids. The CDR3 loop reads CASRRQVYGYTF. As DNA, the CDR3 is TGTGCCAGCCGACGACAGGTCTATGGCTACACCTTC.